This TCR beta chain originates from a study of T cell changes during pregnancy in multiple sclerosis. The table came from immunoSEQ multiplex PCR; TCRdb's copy has only in-frame clones and leaves some out. The table records about 42,000 clones, about 89% of them present only once. The sample consisted of CD4+ T cells from peripheral blood mononuclear cells, taken before pregnancy. The origin of this receptor is a female donor with multiple sclerosis, enrolled in a pregnancy study.

The CDR3 sequence: CASSYGPGGEAFF. For the CDR3, the DNA is TGTGCCAGCAGCTACGGGCCCGGAGGAGAAGCTTTCTTT. The V gene is TRBV7-2, the J gene TRBJ1-1; no reliable D call. Germline V gene lookup returns CDR1 SGHTA and CDR2 FQGNSA. V was cut by 4 bases and J by 8 bases, with 14 bases left in between. CDR3 length equals 13 residues. Full variable domain (missing parts from reference TRBV7-2 and TRBJ1-1): GAGVSQSPSNKVTEKGKDVELRCDPISGHTALYWYRQSLGQGLEFLIYFQGNSAPDKSGLPSDRFSAERTGGSVSTLTIQRTQQEDSAVYLCASSYGPGGEAFFGQGTRLTVV.